Listed below are T cell receptor beta chains from one sample, sequenced in a study of OX40 agonist ivuxolimab in advanced cancers. TCRdb's table, derived via immunoSEQ multiplex PCR, lists solely in-frame clones and lacks some. The sample lists tens of thousands of clones, roughly nine tenths seen once, with around 2.3% in the top ten. Sequencing used CD4+ or CD8+ T cells sorted from blood, obtained in a trial of the OX40 agonist ivuxolimab. The receptors derive from an adult with an advanced solid tumor such as melanoma, head and neck, liver or kidney cancer. The CDR3 runs from the conserved cysteine through the conserved F or W. A D gene is named only where the DNA matches it firmly. Some rows mark clone size as missing; the rest say once, few, many or name a class of expanded clone.

V,D,length,size,J,CDR3,DNA
TRBV19,TRBD1,21,NA,TRBJ2-6,CASSPRGQGTFTYSGANVLTF,TGTGCCAGTAGCCCCCGAGGACAGGGAACTTTTACCTACTCTGGGGCCAACGTCCTGACTTTC
TRBV10-3,TRBD2,15,NA,TRBJ2-7,CAIRASGGEFYEQYF,TGTGCCATCAGGGCCAGCGGGGGGGAGTTCTACGAGCAGTACTTC
TRBV19,NA,15,NA,TRBJ1-4,CASSMVGRFNEKLFF,TGTGCCAGTAGTATGGTGGGCAGGTTTAATGAAAAACTGTTTTTT
TRBV18,NA,11,NA,TRBJ2-7,CASSPYEEQYF,TGTGCCAGCTCACCCTACGAAGAGCAGTACTTC
TRBV6-1,TRBD1,14,once,TRBJ1-2,CATPATGQVYGYTF,TGTGCCACTCCGGCGACAGGGCAGGTCTATGGCTACACCTTC
TRBV2,TRBD1,14,NA,TRBJ1-4,CASADRGRDEKLFF,TGTGCCAGCGCGGACAGGGGGCGCGATGAAAAACTGTTTTTT
TRBV29-1,NA,14,NA,TRBJ2-1,CSVRGAARYNEQFF,TGCAGCGTTCGGGGGGCAGCCCGGTACAATGAGCAGTTCTTC
TRBV11-2,TRBD1,16,once,TRBJ1-5,CASSLYRGESNQPQHF,TGTGCCAGCAGCTTGTACAGGGGCGAGAGCAATCAGCCCCAGCATTTT
TRBV10-2,TRBD1,14,NA,TRBJ1-4,CASSEGTGAKKLFF,TGCGCCAGCAGTGAAGGGACAGGGGCAAAAAAACTGTTTTTT
TRBV15,NA,15,NA,TRBJ2-7,CATSRDGGALYEQYF,TGTGCCACCAGCAGAGATGGGGGGGCACTCTACGAGCAGTACTTC
TRBV5-4,TRBD1,13,once,TRBJ2-7,CASSPGQGWEQYF,TGTGCCAGCAGTCCTGGACAGGGATGGGAGCAGTACTTC
TRBV6-5,NA,14,NA,TRBJ1-1,CASSRQEGNTEAFF,TGTGCCAGCAGTAGACAGGAGGGGAACACTGAAGCTTTCTTT
TRBV29-1,TRBD1,11,NA,TRBJ2-3,CSVETGDTQYF,TGCAGCGTCGAGACAGGGGATACGCAGTATTTT
TRBV2,NA,12,NA,TRBJ2-3,CANKWATDTQYF,TGTGCCAACAAGTGGGCAACAGATACGCAGTATTTT
TRBV29-1,NA,13,NA,TRBJ2-3,CSVVEGGTDTQYF,TGCAGCGTTGTGGAGGGGGGCACAGATACGCAGTATTTT
TRBV9,NA,13,once,TRBJ1-1,CASSARRDTEAFF,TGTGCCAGCAGCGCCCGAAGGGACACTGAAGCTTTCTTT
TRBV5-6,TRBD1,15,NA,TRBJ1-4,CASSLVGTGNEKLFF,TGTGCCAGCAGCTTGGTTGGGACAGGGAATGAAAAACTGTTTTTT
TRBV4-2,NA,17,NA,TRBJ2-1,CASSQSASHTRYNEQFF,TGTGCCAGCAGCCAATCGGCCTCACACACTCGTTACAATGAGCAGTTCTTC
TRBV29-1,TRBD2,14,NA,TRBJ2-3,CSAGTSGSTDTQYF,TGCAGCGCCGGGACTAGCGGGAGCACAGATACGCAGTATTTT
TRBV2,NA,14,NA,TRBJ2-3,CASRGYFYTDTQYF,TGTGCCAGCAGGGGGTACTTCTACACAGATACGCAGTATTTT
TRBV5-1,TRBD2,17,NA,TRBJ2-3,CASSLEASGGGTVSQYF,TGCGCCAGCAGCTTGGAGGCTAGCGGGGGTGGGACGGTGTCGCAGTATTTT
TRBV18,NA,15,NA,TRBJ1-2,CASSPTEARENGYTF,TGTGCCAGCTCACCTACGGAGGCTAGGGAGAATGGCTACACCTTC
TRBV6-5,TRBD1,15,NA,TRBJ1-1,CASSFQDRDGTEAFF,TGTGCCAGCAGTTTCCAGGACAGGGATGGTACTGAAGCTTTCTTT
TRBV7-2,NA,16,NA,TRBJ1-5,CASSLEGVRSHQPQHF,TGTGCCAGCAGCTTGGAAGGGGTAAGGTCCCATCAGCCCCAGCATTTT
TRBV7-2,NA,14,NA,TRBJ1-2,CASSTQGDVYGYTF,TGTGCCAGCAGCACGCAGGGAGACGTCTATGGCTACACCTTC
TRBV6-1,NA,14,NA,TRBJ2-7,CASREGTYSYEQYF,TGTGCCAGCAGGGAGGGGACATACTCCTACGAGCAGTACTTC
TRBV7-2,NA,13,NA,TRBJ2-5,CASRITRKETQYF,TGTGCCAGCAGGATTACTAGAAAAGAGACCCAGTACTTC
TRBV19,NA,12,NA,TRBJ2-1,CASSSLGNEQFF,TGTGCCAGTAGTAGTTTGGGCAATGAGCAGTTCTTC
TRBV6-1,NA,14,once,TRBJ1-2,CASTETDWNYGYTF,TGTGCCAGCACTGAAACCGATTGGAACTATGGCTACACCTTC
TRBV21-1,NA,13,NA,TRBJ1-6,CAREDRNNSPLHF,TGTGCCAGAGAGGACAGGAACAATTCACCCCTCCACTTT
TRBV4-2,TRBD1,15,NA,TRBJ2-7,CASSQRTGGLDEQYF,TGTGCCAGCAGCCAGAGGACAGGGGGCTTGGACGAGCAGTACTTC
TRBV27,TRBD2,16,NA,TRBJ2-3,CASWALAGGRQDTQYF,TGTGCCAGCTGGGCCCTAGCGGGAGGGCGGCAGGATACGCAGTATTTT
TRBV2,NA,15,few,TRBJ1-5,CASSDSGSRYQPQHF,TGTGCCAGCAGTGATAGTGGGTCACGCTATCAGCCCCAGCATTTT
TRBV11-3,NA,16,once,TRBJ2-1,CASSLDRGQIYNEQFF,TGTGCCAGCAGCTTAGATCGAGGTCAGATCTACAATGAGCAGTTCTTC
TRBV29-1,NA,11,NA,TRBJ2-7,CSVYGPYEQYF,TGCAGCGTATATGGTCCCTACGAGCAGTACTTC
TRBV27,NA,15,NA,TRBJ2-7,CASSLRETRSYEQYF,TGTGCCAGCAGTTTACGGGAAACGAGGTCCTACGAGCAGTACTTC
TRBV7-9,NA,17,NA,TRBJ2-1,CASSPWRKASGHNEQFF,TGTGCCAGCAGCCCCTGGCGAAAGGCTAGTGGCCACAATGAGCAGTTCTTC
TRBV11-3,TRBD2,16,NA,TRBJ2-7,CASSQGLAGGHHEQYF,TGTGCCAGCAGTCAAGGACTAGCGGGGGGACACCACGAGCAGTACTTC
TRBV2,TRBD2,15,NA,TRBJ2-3,CASRPTSGGRDTQYF,TGTGCCAGCAGACCAACTAGCGGGGGGCGGGATACGCAGTATTTT
TRBV18,NA,16,NA,TRBJ1-1,CASSPNPTMMNTEAFF,TGTGCCAGCTCACCAAACCCGACGATGATGAACACTGAAGCTTTCTTT
TRBV7-8,TRBD2,17,NA,TRBJ2-1,CASSLGRAAGVIGGQFF,TGTGCCAGCAGCTTAGGGCGGGCAGCGGGAGTAATCGGGGGGCAGTTCTTC
TRBV7-8,NA,14,NA,TRBJ2-7,CASSPRPRDYEQYF,TGTGCCAGCAGCCCAAGACCGAGAGACTACGAGCAGTACTTC
TRBV7-2,TRBD2,15,NA,TRBJ2-1,CASSPPPIAGDEQFF,TGTGCCAGCAGCCCACCACCTATAGCGGGAGATGAGCAGTTCTTC
TRBV5-1,TRBD2,16,NA,TRBJ2-5,CASRTSGGAGKETQYF,TGCGCCAGCAGGACTAGCGGGGGGGCCGGTAAGGAGACCCAGTACTTC
TRBV5-6,TRBD1,14,NA,TRBJ1-5,CASSDRQGARPQHF,TGTGCCAGCAGCGATCGACAGGGGGCCCGGCCCCAGCATTTT
TRBV5-1,NA,13,few,TRBJ1-3,CASRGISGNTIYF,TGCGCCAGCAGGGGCATCTCTGGAAACACCATATATTTT
TRBV28,NA,14,NA,TRBJ2-6,CASISPSGANVLTF,TGTGCCAGCATTAGCCCCTCTGGGGCCAACGTCCTGACTTTC
TRBV6-5,TRBD1,14,NA,TRBJ2-5,CASSRRGREETQYF,TGTGCCAGCAGCCGCAGGGGGCGGGAAGAGACCCAGTACTTC
TRBV5-1,NA,15,NA,TRBJ2-3,CASSLGLASTDTQYF,TGCGCCAGCAGCTTGGGGCTGGCGTCCACAGATACGCAGTATTTT
TRBV19,NA,15,NA,TRBJ1-4,CASSSRGSSNEKLFF,TGTGCCAGTAGTTCCCGGGGGTCGTCTAATGAAAAACTGTTTTTT
TRBV4-2,TRBD1,17,once,TRBJ1-2,CASSQVGGQSAQGGYTF,TGTGCCAGCAGCCAAGTTGGGGGACAGTCCGCTCAGGGTGGCTACACCTTC
TRBV6-1,TRBD1,12,NA,TRBJ2-7,CASKTGYYEQYF,TGTGCCAGTAAGACAGGGTATTACGAGCAGTACTTC